One and the same sample provided the 31 T cell receptor beta chains below, sequenced in a study of OX40 agonist ivuxolimab in advanced cancers. Library creation used the immunoSEQ multiplex PCR assay. TCRdb mirrors the immuneACCESS table, restricted to in-frame sequences. Some clones are absent from its copies; in checked studies, under half trace to an unresolved V gene, and the reason for the others is unknown. The sample data list 50,000 to 70,000 clones, and 70% to 90% of these were observed just once. The ten largest clones capture 3.5% to 4% of the sample. The specimen was CD4+ or CD8+ T cells sorted from blood, collected in a trial of the OX40 agonist ivuxolimab. The receptor source for this set is an adult with an advanced solid tumor such as melanoma, head and neck, liver or kidney cancer.

This chain links TRBV5-6 with TRBJ2-1; D remains unclear. The CDR3 extends over 11 amino acids. V was shortened by 4 bases and J by 6 bases, with 5 bases between the two germline ends. Germline assignment: CDR1 SGHDT and CDR2 YYEEEE. The CDR3 DNA is TGTGCCAGCAGCCGGTTCAATGAGCAGTTCTTC. It encodes CASSRFNEQFF.

This clone was seen only a few times. The chain couples TRBV5-1 to TRBJ1-4; D is possibly TRBD1 (5 bases). Trimming removed 8 bases at V and 0 bases at J, with 14 bases between. Germline lookup yields CDR1 SGHRS and CDR2 YFSETQ. The CDR3 runs 15 residues. The DNA for the CDR3 is TGCGCCAGTCGTCAGGGACCTGCAACTAATGAAAAACTGTTTTTT. This translates into CASRQGPATNEKLFF.

CDR3 nucleotide sequence: TGTGCCAGCAGCTTAACAGGGGGTCGGCGGGTGATCACAGATACGCAGTATTTT. As protein: CASSLTGGRRVITDTQYF. The rearrangement links TRBV7-3 to TRBJ2-3, with D perhaps TRBD1 (6 bases). CDR1 and CDR2 (germline): SGHTA, FQGTGA. V lost 0 bases and J 2 bases, leaving 18 bases between the germline ends. The CDR3 is 18 amino acids.

This clone was observed a single time. The rearrangement joins TRBV28 to TRBJ2-7; 10 positions match TRBD1. Germline lookup yields CDR1 MDHEN and CDR2 SYDVKM. CDR3 length: 16 residues. The V gene end was trimmed by 6 bases and the J gene end by 3 bases; junction bases not matched to a gene: 11. DNA for the CDR3: TGTGCCAGCAGAGGGGACAGGGGCTATCTGTACTACGAGCAGTACTTC. Its translation: CASRGDRGYLYYEQYF.

The CDR3: CARRRDRGPDEHYEQYF. CDR3 in DNA: TGTGCCAGAAGGCGGGACAGGGGGCCCGATGAACACTACGAGCAGTACTTC. The V call is TRBV5-3, the J call TRBJ2-7, with TRBD1 matching over 12 bases. TRBV5-3 is labeled an ORF, and its function is uncertain. The CDR3 runs 17 residues. Losses at the gene ends were 5 bases for V and 3 bases for J; bases not matched to a gene: 12.

This chain connects TRBV7-3 to TRBJ2-1; TRBD1 agrees at 7 bases. The V gene's germline CDR1 is SGHTA and CDR2 FQGTGA. CDR3 size: 13 residues. The V and J ends lost 4 bases and 8 bases, in that order; junction bases with no gene match: 5. The CDR3 loop is CASSSGGWDEQFF. CDR3 DNA: TGTGCCAGCAGCTCAGGGGGATGGGATGAGCAGTTCTTC.

J is TRBJ1-6 and V is TRBV19; D remains ambiguous. Germline CDR1 reads LNHDA; CDR2 reads SQIVND (reference sequence). Between the trimmed V and J ends, which lost 5 bases and 9 bases, there was a span of 14 bases. This CDR3 is 14 amino acids long. The CDR3 region is CASSLRAVGSPLHF. For the CDR3, the DNA is TGTGCCAGTAGTCTCCGGGCTGTGGGTTCACCCCTCCACTTT. Looking up the rest from reference TRBV19 and TRBJ1-6 gives the full variable domain: DGGITQSPKYLFRKEGQNVTLSCEQNLNHDAMYWYRQDPGQGLRLIYYSQIVNDFQKGDIAEGYSVSREKKESFPLTVTSAQKNPTAFYLCASSLRAVGSPLHFGNGTRLTVT.

The chain carries TRBV4-1 and TRBJ2-1, with 7 positions matching TRBD2. This CDR3 is built from 13 residues. V shed 7 bases and J 6 bases; nucleotides not matched to a gene: 6. From germline, CDR1 is MGHRA and CDR2 YSYEKL. The CDR3 sequence is CASTTPGGNEQFF. CDR3 sequence (DNA): TGCGCCAGCACCACTCCGGGGGGCAATGAGCAGTTCTTC.

This chain uses TRBV7-2 with TRBJ2-5; D perhaps matches TRBD1 (5 bases). Deletions cut 5 bases from V and 3 bases from J, with 10 bases between. CDR3 length: 13 residues. Germline CDR1 SGHTA, CDR2 FQGNSA. CDR3 in DNA: TGTGCCAGCAGCCCAGGGAATGAAGAGACCCAGTACTTC. This translates into CASSPGNEETQYF.

This chain joins TRBV7-2 and TRBJ2-1, with no clear D. This CDR3 has 13 amino acids. CDR1 and CDR2 (germline): SGHTA, FQGNSA. V shed 5 bases and J shed 2 bases, with 7 bases lying between them. The CDR3 is CASSTGPYNEQFF. CDR3 in DNA: TGTGCCAGCAGCACCGGCCCCTACAATGAGCAGTTCTTC.

This clone has just one count. The V gene is TRBV14, the J gene TRBJ1-5; D ambiguous. From germline, CDR1 is SGHDN and CDR2 FVKESK. V gave up 0 bases and J gave up 6 bases, with 6 bases separating them. CDR3 length equals 13 residues. Here the CDR3 DNA reads TGTGCCAGCAGCCAAGAGCTCGCTCAGCCCCAGCATTTT. It specifies CASSQELAQPQHF.

J is TRBJ1-4 and V is TRBV28; no clear D. Per the germline V gene, CDR1 is MDHEN and CDR2 is SYDVKM. There are 12 residues in the CDR3. With 4 bases removed from V and 7 bases from J, the gap between germline ends came to 7 bases. Written as DNA, the CDR3 is TGTGCCAGCAGTTCGGGGAGTGAAAAACTGTTTTTT. It specifies CASSSGSEKLFF.

J is TRBJ2-3 and V is TRBV27; perhaps TRBD1 as D (5 bases). The V end was cut by 4 bases, the J end by 1 base, with 12 bases between. The CDR3 has 15 residues. Per germline, CDR1 MNHEY and CDR2 SMNVEV (reference sequence). Here the CDR3 reads CASSSRDKGTDTQYF. The CDR3 bases are TGTGCCAGCAGTTCCAGGGATAAGGGCACAGATACGCAGTATTTT.

This chain's CDR3 is CASSSGGGSNQPQHF. The CDR3, as DNA: TGTGCCAGCAGCTCCGGGGGCGGGAGCAATCAGCCCCAGCATTTT. The V call is TRBV28, the J call TRBJ1-5; D is possibly TRBD1 (6 bases). The CDR3 runs to 15 residues. The germline CDR1 and CDR2 sequences are MDHEN and SYDVKM. The V end lost 6 bases, the J end lost 1 base, and 13 bases lay between the germline ends.

This chain uses TRBV27 with TRBJ1-5, with 7 positions matching TRBD1. The germline CDR1 and CDR2 sequences are MNHEY and SMNVEV (reference sequence). Trimming cost V 9 bases and J 2 bases; bases outside gene matches: 7. The CDR3 runs 14 residues. The CDR3 protein is CASRMGQRNQPQHF. The CDR3, as DNA: TGTGCCAGTCGGATGGGACAGCGCAATCAGCCCCAGCATTTT.

J is TRBJ2-7 and V is TRBV30; tentatively, D is TRBD1 or TRBD2 (6 bases each). The V end was cut by 4 bases, the J end by 6 bases, with 19 bases between. Germline CDR1 and CDR2: GTSNPN and SVGIG (reference sequence). The CDR3 covers 14 residues. The CDR3 protein is CAWKLQGGASEQYF. In DNA form, the CDR3 reads TGTGCCTGGAAGTTACAGGGAGGTGCTAGCGAGCAGTACTTC.

The chain combines TRBV11-2 with TRBJ1-2; D is undetermined. V dropped 2 bases and J dropped 4 bases, with 11 bases sitting between them. The CDR3 has 14 residues. The V gene's germline CDR1 is SGHAT and CDR2 FQNNGV. The CDR3 nucleotides read TGTGCCAGCAGCTTATCACCGTACGGCTATGGCTACACCTTC. Translation: CASSLSPYGYGYTF.

The V and J genes are TRBV10-3 and TRBJ2-6; 10 bases map to TRBD1. Germline CDR1 is ENHRY and CDR2 is SYGVKD. Trimming at V came to 10 bases and at J to 0 bases, leaving 6 bases not matched to a gene. This CDR3 region has 16 residues. The CDR3 region has the DNA TGTGCCACTTTGGGACAGGGGATCTCTGGGGCCAACGTCCTGACTTTC. Its translation is CATLGQGISGANVLTF.

The chain carries TRBV19 and TRBJ1-1; no reliable D call. V gave up 5 bases and J gave up 1 base, with 8 bases separating them. The CDR3 is 13 residues long. Germline CDR1 reads LNHDA; CDR2 reads SQIVND (reference sequence). CDR3 DNA: TGTGCCAGTAGTTTAAGGAGGAACACTGAAGCTTTCTTT. Translated, it gives CASSLRRNTEAFF.

V gene TRBV5-4 combines with J gene TRBJ2-1; no clear D gene. There are 12 residues in the CDR3. Deletions cut 9 bases from V and 5 bases from J, with 12 bases between. Germline V gives CDR1 SGHNT, CDR2 YYREEE (reference sequence). CDR3 sequence reads: CATLAPDNEQFF. The CDR3 DNA reads TGTGCCACCTTGGCCCCCGACAATGAGCAGTTCTTC.

CDR3 bases: TGTGCCAGCAGCTTAGTGCCAGGAAGCGGGAGAATAAACTACGAGCAGTACTTC. This sequence encodes CASSLVPGSGRINYEQYF. The gene calls are TRBV7-9 and TRBJ2-7; 8 nucleotides line up with TRBD2. After removal of 1 base from V and 3 bases from J, the junction contained 14 bases not matched to a gene. Germline loops: CDR1 SEHNR, CDR2 FQNEAQ (reference sequence). The CDR3 length is 18 residues.

This chain joins TRBV5-6 and TRBJ1-1; no clear D gene. Germline V gene lookup returns CDR1 SGHDT and CDR2 YYEEEE. Trimming took 1 base from V and 6 from J, leaving 16 bases between them. The CDR3 extends over 15 amino acids. CDR3 nucleotides: TGTGCCAGCAGCTTGAGGGCGGCGGGTCGGGCTGAAGCTTTCTTT. This codes for CASSLRAAGRAEAFF.

V usage is TRBV5-8 and J usage is TRBJ2-3, with D possibly TRBD2 on 6 matching bases. The germline V gene has CDR1 SGHTS and CDR2 YDEGEE. CDR3 length: 17 residues. V shed 5 bases and J shed 1 base, with 20 bases lying between them. CDR3 sequence reads: CASSRIGLGGRTDTQYF. In DNA, the CDR3 is TGTGCCAGCAGTCGTATTGGGTTGGGAGGTCGCACAGATACGCAGTATTTT.

The V and J genes are TRBV6-6 and TRBJ2-6, with D tentatively TRBD2 (6 bases). Germline V gene sequence: CDR1 MNHNY, CDR2 SVGAGI (reference sequence). The CDR3 runs to 15 residues. Trimming removed 8 bases at V and 0 bases at J, with 11 bases between. In DNA, the CDR3 is TGTGCCAGCGGGGGGACGGACTCTGGGGCCAACGTCCTGACTTTC. It is translated as CASGGTDSGANVLTF.

The V call is TRBV5-1, the J call TRBJ2-3; perhaps TRBD2 as D (6 bases). The germline V gene has CDR1 SGHRS and CDR2 YFSETQ. Trimming pared 4 bases from V and 1 base from J, leaving 10 bases between. The CDR3 is 14 amino acids. CDR3 in amino acids: CASSAVAGTDTQYF. The CDR3 nucleotides read TGCGCCAGCAGCGCCGTAGCGGGCACAGATACGCAGTATTTT.

The genes are TRBV28 and TRBJ2-2; 7 bases are a match to TRBD2. The CDR3 loop spans 16 amino acids. Per germline, CDR1 MDHEN and CDR2 SYDVKM. V lost 7 bases, J lost 6 bases, and 14 bases stayed unmatched. The CDR3 sequence: CASISRDRRGAGELFF. DNA of the CDR3: TGTGCCAGCATATCCCGGGACCGCCGGGGGGCCGGGGAGCTGTTTTTT.

This chain links TRBV19 with TRBJ2-6; D gene uncertain. This CDR3 is 13 amino acids long. The germline V and J ends were trimmed by 10 bases and 0 bases, with 7 bases remaining between them. Germline V gene lookup returns CDR1 LNHDA and CDR2 SQIVND (reference sequence). The CDR3 loop reads CATAHSGANVLTF. In DNA, the CDR3 is TGTGCCACCGCTCACTCTGGGGCCAACGTCCTGACTTTC.

This clone has only one observation. The J gene is TRBJ2-3, the V gene TRBV6-5; perhaps TRBD2 as D (5 bases). This CDR3 comprises 16 residues. Germline CDR1 and CDR2: MNHEY and SVGAGI. V shed 0 bases and J shed 0 bases, with 10 bases lying between them. The CDR3 spells CASSYSSSGSTDTQYF. DNA for the CDR3: TGTGCCAGCAGTTACTCGTCGAGCGGTAGCACAGATACGCAGTATTTT.

V gene TRBV2 combines with J gene TRBJ2-3, with 8 bases identical to TRBD2. CDR3 length equals 18 residues. The ends lost 1 base at V and 5 bases at J; junction bases unmatched: 14. From germline, CDR1 is SNHLY and CDR2 FYNNEI. The CDR3 reads CASSEDGMTGGFEDTQYF. CDR3 nucleotides: TGTGCCAGCAGTGAAGATGGTATGACGGGAGGGTTCGAAGATACGCAGTATTTT.

The V call is TRBV7-9, the J call TRBJ2-3, with TRBD2 matching over 10 bases. Germline lookup yields CDR1 SEHNR and CDR2 FQNEAQ (reference sequence). This CDR3 comprises 18 residues. J was trimmed by 5 bases and V by 2 bases; bases with no gene match: 13. The CDR3 sequence: CASSLPLGLAEGLDTQYF. The CDR3 DNA follows: TGTGCCAGCAGCTTACCGCTTGGACTAGCGGAGGGCCTAGATACGCAGTATTTT.

The V gene is TRBV9, the J gene TRBJ1-3; TRBD1 might be the D (6 bases). The germline CDR1 and CDR2 sequences are SGDLS and YYNGEE. The CDR3 is 16 residues long. Trimming stripped 3 bases from V and 4 bases from J, with 17 bases between. The CDR3: CASSELWGPGGNTIYF. CDR3 nucleotides: TGTGCCAGCAGCGAGCTTTGGGGGCCTGGAGGAAACACCATATATTTT.